This T cell receptor (beta chain) is drawn from a study of cytomegalovirus exposure and HLA in healthy donors. Overall study findings and caveats: Versus the approximately 700-donor mean, an Asian-associated ancestry cluster reportedly showed fewer N-insertions in a later analysis.

Concerning this clone itself: What it recognizes is unknown. The germline gene is not matched at one end of the junction; a read error may be the cause.

The CDR3 spans 17 residues. Germline V gene data show CDR1 as SGHAT and CDR2 as FQNNGV. The PCR contained 60 Vbeta and 13 Jbeta primers. Only in-frame clones appear in the TCRdb table, and some are missing; sequencing was by immunoSEQ multiplex PCR. The sample consists of some 90,000 clones, roughly 79% of them appearing once. Sequencing was carried out using PBMCs. This chain uses TRBV11-2 with TRBJ2-5; the match to TRBD2 covers 10 bases. The receptor comes from a man aged 25 to 40 in good health and CMV-seronegative. The CDR3 bases are TGTGCCAGCAGTTTAGGTGATAGCGGGGGGCGGCAAGAGACCCAGTACTTC. As protein: CASSLGDSGGRQETQYF.